The rows below give T cell receptor beta chains drawn from one sample of a study of T cells expressing NK-cell markers. After re-calling the 5' RACE reads, TCRdb lists one entry per CDR3 protein, DNA absent. Its table records some 600,000 distinct CDR3 sequences. The sample consisted of blood T cells: a sorted CD56 or NKG2C T cell subset, CD4+ or CD8+ T cells, or bulk PBMC T cells (not recorded which). These receptors originate from a man between 18 and 29 years old in good health. Each CDR3 is given with its conserved first and last residue.

j_gene: TRBJ2-3; v_gene: TRBV7-9; CDR3aa: CASSFTVRSTDTQYF
j_gene: TRBJ2-6; v_gene: TRBV5-1; CDR3aa: CASSLVSSGGANVLTF
j_gene: TRBJ2-5; v_gene: TRBV7-9; CDR3aa: CASNSPPGLPREETQYF
j_gene: TRBJ2-1; v_gene: TRBV12-3/TRBV12-4; CDR3aa: CASTRLAGGPHNEQFF
j_gene: TRBJ2-1; v_gene: TRBV5-1; CDR3aa: CASRVGLAGVVSYNEQFF
j_gene: TRBJ2-2; v_gene: TRBV6-2/TRBV6-3; CDR3aa: CASSPTTTDYTGELFF
j_gene: TRBJ2-1; v_gene: TRBV14; CDR3aa: CASSPILALQFF
j_gene: TRBJ2-3; v_gene: TRBV7-7; CDR3aa: CASSPKGLGGAQYF
j_gene: TRBJ2-6; v_gene: TRBV10-3; CDR3aa: CAISDYSTTSGANVLTF
j_gene: TRBJ2-1; v_gene: TRBV6-5; CDR3aa: CASHNSGGAGEQFF
j_gene: TRBJ2-1; v_gene: TRBV10-3; CDR3aa: CAIRGGLETSGSPSYNEQFF
j_gene: TRBJ2-3; v_gene: TRBV10-3; CDR3aa: CAISEALAGGTDTQYF
j_gene: TRBJ1-2; v_gene: TRBV12-3/TRBV12-4; CDR3aa: CASSPRDTYYGYTF
j_gene: TRBJ2-2; v_gene: TRBV6-4; CDR3aa: CASSDLAGIGGELFF
j_gene: TRBJ1-4; v_gene: TRBV7-9; CDR3aa: CASSSQQGEKLFF
j_gene: TRBJ2-1; v_gene: TRBV6-5; CDR3aa: CASSYYGGNNEQFF
j_gene: TRBJ1-2; v_gene: TRBV29-1; CDR3aa: CSATTGGPSGYTF
j_gene: TRBJ2-3; v_gene: TRBV4-1; CDR3aa: CASSQGLAGQGSTDTQYF
j_gene: TRBJ1-4; v_gene: TRBV20-1; CDR3aa: CSAPGQGAEKLFF
j_gene: TRBJ2-1; v_gene: TRBV12-3/TRBV12-4; CDR3aa: CASSELSEQFF
j_gene: TRBJ2-3; v_gene: TRBV11-2; CDR3aa: CASSLGRGPNTDTQYF
j_gene: TRBJ2-1; v_gene: TRBV3-1; CDR3aa: CASSQDRGGGTYNEQFF